This T cell receptor beta chain is drawn from a study of neurological immune-mediated disorders. TCRdb re-called the 5' RACE reads through MiXCR, storing one row per CDR3 protein. The sample includes tens of thousands of distinct CDR3 sequences, around a tenth of them seen just once. Study results and caveats: No expanded-clone CDR3 amino acid sequence recurred across subjects, suggesting private TCR-beta repertoires.

This clonotype was seen at least ten times. Antigen specificity is unknown. CDR1 and CDR2 (germline): SGDLS, YYNGEE. This CDR3 is built from 16 residues. Trimming left V 4 bases short and J 5 bases short, with 21 bases between. This TCR was sampled from a middle-aged man in good health. The specimen sequenced was PBMCs. V and J are TRBV9 and TRBJ2-5, with a tentative D call TRBD2 (5 bases). The DNA for the CDR3 is TGTGCCAGCAGCTCCCGAGGAGGCACTCTGGGGGAGACCCAGTACTTC. This codes for CASSSRGGTLGETQYF.